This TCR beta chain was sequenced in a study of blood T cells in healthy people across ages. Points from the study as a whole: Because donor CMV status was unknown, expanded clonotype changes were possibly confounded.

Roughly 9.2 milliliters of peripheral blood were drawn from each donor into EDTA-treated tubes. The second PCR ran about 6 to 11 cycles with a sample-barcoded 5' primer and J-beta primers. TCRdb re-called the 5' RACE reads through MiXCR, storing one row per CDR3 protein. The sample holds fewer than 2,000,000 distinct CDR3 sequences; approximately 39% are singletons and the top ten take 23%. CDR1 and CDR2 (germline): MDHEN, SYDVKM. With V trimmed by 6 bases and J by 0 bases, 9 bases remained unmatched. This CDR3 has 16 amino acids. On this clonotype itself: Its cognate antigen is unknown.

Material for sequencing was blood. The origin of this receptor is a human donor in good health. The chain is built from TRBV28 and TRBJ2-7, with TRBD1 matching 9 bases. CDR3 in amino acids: CASRSPGQGVSYEQYF. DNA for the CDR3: TGTGCCAGCAGGTCTCCGGGACAGGGCGTCTCCTACGAGCAGTACTTC. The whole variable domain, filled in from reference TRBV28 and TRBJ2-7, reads DVKVTQSSRYLVKRTGEKVFLECVQDMDHENMFWYRQDPGLGLRLIYFSYDVKMKEKGDIPEGYSVSREKKERFSLILESASTNQTSMYLCASRSPGQGVSYEQYFGPGTRLTVT.